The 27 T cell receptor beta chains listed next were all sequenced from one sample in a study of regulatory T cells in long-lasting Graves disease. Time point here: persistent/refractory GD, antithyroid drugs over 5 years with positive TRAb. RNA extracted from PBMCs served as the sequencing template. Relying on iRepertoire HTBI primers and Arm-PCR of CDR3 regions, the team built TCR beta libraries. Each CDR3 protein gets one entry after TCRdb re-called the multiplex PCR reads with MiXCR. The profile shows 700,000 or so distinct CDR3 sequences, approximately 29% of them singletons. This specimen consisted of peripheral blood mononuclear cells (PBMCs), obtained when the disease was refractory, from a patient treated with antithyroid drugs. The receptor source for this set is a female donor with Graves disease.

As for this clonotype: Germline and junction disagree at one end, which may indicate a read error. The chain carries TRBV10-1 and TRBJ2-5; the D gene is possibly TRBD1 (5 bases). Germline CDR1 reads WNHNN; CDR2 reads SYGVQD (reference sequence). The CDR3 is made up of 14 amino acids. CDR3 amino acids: CASARRGAAETQYF. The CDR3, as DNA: TGTGCCAGCGCCCGAAGGGGCGCGGCCGAGACCCAGTACTTC.

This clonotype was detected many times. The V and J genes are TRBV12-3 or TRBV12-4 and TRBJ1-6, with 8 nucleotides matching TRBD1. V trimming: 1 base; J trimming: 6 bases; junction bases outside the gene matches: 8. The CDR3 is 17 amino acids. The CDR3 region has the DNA TGTGCCAGCAGTTTAGAGGTTGGACAGGGTCTTAATTCACCCCTCCACTTT. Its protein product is CASSLEVGQGLNSPLHF.

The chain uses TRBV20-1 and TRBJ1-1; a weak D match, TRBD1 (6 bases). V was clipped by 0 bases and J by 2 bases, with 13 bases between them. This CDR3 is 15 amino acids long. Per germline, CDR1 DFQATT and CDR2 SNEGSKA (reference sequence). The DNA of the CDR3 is TGCAGTGCTAGAGATCTGGGGGGCCCAAACACTGAAGCTTTCTTT. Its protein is CSARDLGGPNTEAFF.

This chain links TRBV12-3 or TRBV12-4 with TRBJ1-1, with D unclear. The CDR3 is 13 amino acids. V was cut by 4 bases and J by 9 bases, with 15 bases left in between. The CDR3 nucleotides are TGTGCCAGCAGTTCCCTCGCCTTCTTTCAAGCTTTCTTT. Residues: CASSSLAFFQAFF.

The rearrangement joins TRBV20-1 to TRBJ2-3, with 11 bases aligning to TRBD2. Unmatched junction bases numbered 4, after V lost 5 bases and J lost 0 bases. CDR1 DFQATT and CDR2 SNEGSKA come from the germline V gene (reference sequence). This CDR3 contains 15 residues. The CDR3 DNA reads TGCAGTGCTGGGAGACTAGCGGGAAGCACAGATACGCAGTATTTT. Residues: CSAGRLAGSTDTQYF.

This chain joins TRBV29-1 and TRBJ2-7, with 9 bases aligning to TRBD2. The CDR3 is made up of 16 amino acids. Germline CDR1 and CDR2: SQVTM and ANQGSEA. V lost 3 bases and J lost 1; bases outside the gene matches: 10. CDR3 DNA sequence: TGCAGCGTTGAGGGTCGGGTAGCGGGAGAGTCCTACGAGCAGTACTTC. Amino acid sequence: CSVEGRVAGESYEQYF.

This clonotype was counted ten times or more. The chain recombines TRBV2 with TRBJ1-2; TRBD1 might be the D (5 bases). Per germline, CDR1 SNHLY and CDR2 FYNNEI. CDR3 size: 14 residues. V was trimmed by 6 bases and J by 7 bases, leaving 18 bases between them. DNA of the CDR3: TGTGCCAGCAGGACCCCCGACAGCATCGGTGGCTACACCTTC. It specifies CASRTPDSIGGYTF.

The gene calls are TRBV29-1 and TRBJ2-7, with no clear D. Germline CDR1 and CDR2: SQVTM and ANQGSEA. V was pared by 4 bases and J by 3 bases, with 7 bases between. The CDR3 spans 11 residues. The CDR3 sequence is CSVARSYEQYF. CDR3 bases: TGCAGCGTTGCCAGGAGCTACGAGCAGTACTTC.

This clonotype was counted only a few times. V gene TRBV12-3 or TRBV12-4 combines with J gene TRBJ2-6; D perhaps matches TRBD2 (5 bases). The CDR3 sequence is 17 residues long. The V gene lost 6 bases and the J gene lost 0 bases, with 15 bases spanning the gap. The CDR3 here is CASSAWRRTSGANVLTF. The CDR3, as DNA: TGTGCCAGCAGCGCCTGGCGGAGGACCTCTGGGGCCAACGTCCTGACTTTC.

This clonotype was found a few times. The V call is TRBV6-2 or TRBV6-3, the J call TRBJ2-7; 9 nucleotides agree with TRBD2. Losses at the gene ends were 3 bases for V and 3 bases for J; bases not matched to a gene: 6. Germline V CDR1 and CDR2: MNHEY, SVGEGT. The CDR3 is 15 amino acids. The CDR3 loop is CASSYRISGSYEQYF. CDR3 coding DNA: TGTGCCAGCAGTTATAGGATTAGCGGGAGCTACGAGCAGTACTTC.

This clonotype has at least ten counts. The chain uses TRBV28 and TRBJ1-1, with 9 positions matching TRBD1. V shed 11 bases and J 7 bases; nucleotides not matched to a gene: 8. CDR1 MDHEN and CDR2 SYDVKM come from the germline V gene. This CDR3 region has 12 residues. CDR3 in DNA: TGTGCCGGAACAGGGGGCATTGGTGAAGCTTTCTTT. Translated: CAGTGGIGEAFF.

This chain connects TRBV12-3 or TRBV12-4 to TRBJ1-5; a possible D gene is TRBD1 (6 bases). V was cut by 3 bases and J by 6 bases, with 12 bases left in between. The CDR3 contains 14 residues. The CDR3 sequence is CASSLRGAIQPQHF. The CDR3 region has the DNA TGTGCCAGCAGTTTGCGGGGGGCAATTCAGCCCCAGCATTTT.

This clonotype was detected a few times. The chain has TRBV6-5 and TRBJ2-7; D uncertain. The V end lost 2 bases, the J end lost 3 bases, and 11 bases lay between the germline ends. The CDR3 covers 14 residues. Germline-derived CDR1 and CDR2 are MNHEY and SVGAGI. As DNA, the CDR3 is TGTGCCAGCAGTTACCAGCAGGCAGACTACGAGCAGTACTTC. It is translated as CASSYQQADYEQYF.

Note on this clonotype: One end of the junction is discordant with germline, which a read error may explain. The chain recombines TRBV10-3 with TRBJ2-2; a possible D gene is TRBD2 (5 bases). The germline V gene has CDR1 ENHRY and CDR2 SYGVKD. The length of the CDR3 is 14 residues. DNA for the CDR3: TGTGTCATCACGGTTGAGGGCGACACCGGGGAGCTGTTTTTT. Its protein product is CVITVEGDTGELFF.

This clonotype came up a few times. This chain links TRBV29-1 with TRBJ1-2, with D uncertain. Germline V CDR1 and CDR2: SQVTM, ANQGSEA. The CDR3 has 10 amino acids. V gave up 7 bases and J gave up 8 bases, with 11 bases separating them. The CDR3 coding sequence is TGCAGCGCCGAGGGATCCGGCTACACCTTC. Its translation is CSAEGSGYTF.

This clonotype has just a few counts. The CDR3 nucleotides are TGTGCCAGCAGAGGGACCGCCCCTGAAAAACTGTTTTTT. This sequence encodes CASRGTAPEKLFF. The V call is TRBV28, the J call TRBJ1-4; perhaps TRBD1 as D (5 bases). Trimming removed 6 bases at V and 7 bases at J, with 12 bases between. CDR3 size: 13 residues. Per the germline V gene, CDR1 is MDHEN and CDR2 is SYDVKM.

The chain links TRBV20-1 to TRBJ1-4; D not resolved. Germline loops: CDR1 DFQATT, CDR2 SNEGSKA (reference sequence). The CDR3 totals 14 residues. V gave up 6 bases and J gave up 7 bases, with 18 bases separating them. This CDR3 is CSADSASVGEKLFF. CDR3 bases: TGCAGTGCCGACTCGGCAAGTGTGGGTGAAAAACTGTTTTTT.

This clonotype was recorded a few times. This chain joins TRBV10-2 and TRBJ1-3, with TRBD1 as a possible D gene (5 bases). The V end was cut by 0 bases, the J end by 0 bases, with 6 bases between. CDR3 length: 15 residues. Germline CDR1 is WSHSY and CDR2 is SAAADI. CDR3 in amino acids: CASSESTVSGNTIYF. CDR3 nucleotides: TGCGCCAGCAGTGAGTCGACAGTCTCTGGAAACACCATATATTTT.

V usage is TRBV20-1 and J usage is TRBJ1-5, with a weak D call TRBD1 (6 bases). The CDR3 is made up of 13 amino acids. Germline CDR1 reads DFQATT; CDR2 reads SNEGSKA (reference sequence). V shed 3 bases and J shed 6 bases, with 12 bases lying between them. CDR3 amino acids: CSASLQGGQPQHF. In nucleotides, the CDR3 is TGCAGTGCTAGTTTACAGGGAGGTCAGCCCCAGCATTTT.

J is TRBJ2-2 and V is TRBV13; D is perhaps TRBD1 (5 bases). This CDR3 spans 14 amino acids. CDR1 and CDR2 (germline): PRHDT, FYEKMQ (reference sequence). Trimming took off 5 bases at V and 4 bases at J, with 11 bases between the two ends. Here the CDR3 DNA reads TGTGCCAGCAGCCGGACATGGCGCACCGGGGAGCTGTTTTTT. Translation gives CASSRTWRTGELFF.

In nucleotides, the CDR3 is TGTGCCAGCAGCGTAGTTGAGCGGGGTCCCTACAATGAGCAGTTCTTC. Translation: CASSVVERGPYNEQFF. This chain links TRBV9 with TRBJ2-1; 7 bases fit TRBD2. V lost 0 bases to trimming and J lost 2 bases; unmatched junction nucleotides: 5. There are 16 residues in the CDR3. Germline V gene sequence: CDR1 SGDLS, CDR2 YYNGEE.

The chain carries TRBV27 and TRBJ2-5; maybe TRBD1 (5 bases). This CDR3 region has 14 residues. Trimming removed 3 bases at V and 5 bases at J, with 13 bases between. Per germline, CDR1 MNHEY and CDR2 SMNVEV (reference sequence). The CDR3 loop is CASSFQRAGETQYF. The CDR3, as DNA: TGTGCCAGCAGTTTCCAGCGAGCAGGGGAGACCCAGTACTTC.

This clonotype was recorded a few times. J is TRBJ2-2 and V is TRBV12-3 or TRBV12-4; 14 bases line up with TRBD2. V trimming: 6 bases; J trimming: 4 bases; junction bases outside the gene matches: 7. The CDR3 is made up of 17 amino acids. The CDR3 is CASRGGLAGVATGELFF. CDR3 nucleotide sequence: TGTGCCAGCAGGGGGGGACTAGCGGGAGTGGCCACCGGGGAGCTGTTTTTT.

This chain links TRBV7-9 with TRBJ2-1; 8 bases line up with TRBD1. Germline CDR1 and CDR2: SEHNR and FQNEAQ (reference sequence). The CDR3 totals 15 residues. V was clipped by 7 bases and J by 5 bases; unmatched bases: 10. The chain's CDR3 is CASIPTGAVNNEQFF. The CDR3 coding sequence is TGTGCCAGCATCCCGACAGGGGCAGTTAACAATGAGCAGTTCTTC.

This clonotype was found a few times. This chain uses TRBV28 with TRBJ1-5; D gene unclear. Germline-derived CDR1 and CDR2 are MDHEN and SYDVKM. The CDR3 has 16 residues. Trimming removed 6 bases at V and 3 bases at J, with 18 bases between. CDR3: CASSHRQNSLNQPQHF. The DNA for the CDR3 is TGTGCCAGCAGCCACCGCCAGAACTCGCTCAATCAGCCCCAGCATTTT. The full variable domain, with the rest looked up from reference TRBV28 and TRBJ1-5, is DVKVTQSSRYLVKRTGEKVFLECVQDMDHENMFWYRQDPGLGLRLIYFSYDVKMKEKGDIPEGYSVSREKKERFSLILESASTNQTSMYLCASSHRQNSLNQPQHFGDGTRLSIL.

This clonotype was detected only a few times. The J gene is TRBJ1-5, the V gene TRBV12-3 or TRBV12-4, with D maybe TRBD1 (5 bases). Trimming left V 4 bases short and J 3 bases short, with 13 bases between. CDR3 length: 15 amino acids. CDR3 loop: CASSSPGRPNQPQHF. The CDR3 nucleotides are TGTGCCAGCAGTTCCCCGGGACGGCCCAATCAGCCCCAGCATTTT.

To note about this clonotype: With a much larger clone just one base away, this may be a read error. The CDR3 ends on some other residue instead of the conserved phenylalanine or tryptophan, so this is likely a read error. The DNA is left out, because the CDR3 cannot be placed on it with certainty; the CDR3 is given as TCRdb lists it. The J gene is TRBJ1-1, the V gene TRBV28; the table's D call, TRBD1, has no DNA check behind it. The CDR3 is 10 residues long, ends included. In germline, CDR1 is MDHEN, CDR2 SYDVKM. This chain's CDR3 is CASSSFAGPL.